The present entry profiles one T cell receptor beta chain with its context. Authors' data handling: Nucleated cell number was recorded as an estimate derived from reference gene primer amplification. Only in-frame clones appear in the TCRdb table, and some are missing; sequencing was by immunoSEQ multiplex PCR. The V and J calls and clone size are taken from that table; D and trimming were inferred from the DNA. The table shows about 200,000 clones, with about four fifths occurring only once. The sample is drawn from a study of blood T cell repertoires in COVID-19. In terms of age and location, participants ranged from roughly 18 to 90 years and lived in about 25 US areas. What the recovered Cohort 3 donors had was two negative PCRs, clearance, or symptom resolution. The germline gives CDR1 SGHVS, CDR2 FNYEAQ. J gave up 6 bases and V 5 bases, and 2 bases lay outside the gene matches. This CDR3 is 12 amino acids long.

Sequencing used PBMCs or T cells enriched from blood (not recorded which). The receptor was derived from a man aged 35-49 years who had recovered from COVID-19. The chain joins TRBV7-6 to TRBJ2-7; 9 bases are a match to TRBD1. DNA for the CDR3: TGTGCCAGCAGCCTGGACAGGGGCGAGCAGTACTTC. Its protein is CASSLDRGEQYF.